The present T cell receptor (beta chain) was sequenced within a study of cytomegalovirus exposure and HLA in healthy donors (dated by TCRdb to the late 2010s). The study in broad terms: An earlier analysis of several hundred of the donors reported 276 Gb of sequence data and 90 million to 120 million unique TCR beta sequences obtained from about 180 million T cells. Roughly 5 DR-DQ haplotypes were treated as single units for association and clustering because of strong linkage in the cohort. To predict cytomegalovirus infection status, the study brought together high-throughput TCR immunosequencing, statistical association of individual TCRs with disease status, and machine learning. In addition to the first cohort of 666 subjects, a separate validation cohort of 120 different subjects was used. The study used immunosequencing to profile the T cell repertoires of approximately 630 subjects and linked those repertoires to cytomegalovirus serostatus. Rather than using new phenotypic data, the later analysis identified candidate immune exposures from TCR beta sequences and from how often those sequences occurred across donors. Genome-wide SNP genotypes for about 65% of the 666 donors were used in a later genetic analysis, which treated that subset as a discovery cohort. A later analysis re-analyzed previously published TCR beta repertoires from about 730 donors and added high-resolution HLA genotyping to study TCR occurrence patterns. Class I and class II HLA loci were covered by the typing at four-digit resolution. Of the 300 to 450 genotyped donors, 65% to 90% were placed in the genetic ancestry cluster associated with self-reported Caucasian donors. Donor age, sex, ethnicity and CMV serostatus were compiled together with the repertoire data. About 280 gigabases of sequencing data and 80 million or so unique TCR sequences were included in an early release covering about 600 HLA-typed donors. The study aimed to test whether cataloging public T cell receptors could reveal signatures of past pathogen exposure. To decide whether each TCR beta V gene segment behaved as functional or pseudogenic, an earlier analysis of fewer than 750 of the donors relied on high-throughput TCR beta sequencing. All discovery cohort repertoires had been generated using a single sequencing platform. The number of typed donors differed by locus: about 620-640 for A, B, C, DRB1 and DQB1; 522 for DQA1; 606 for DPA1; and some 470 for DPB1. On average, around 230,000 unique TCR beta nucleotide sequences were sequenced per donor among 300 to 500 genotyped donors of the cohort, with 15% to 20% of those sequences being non-productive. Study-wide conclusions, independent of this receptor: In a later analysis, HLA-associated TCR beta chains showed more clonal expansion and lower generation probabilities than non-associated chains that were equally common. In vitro tests confirmed that a few of the cytomegalovirus-associated TCR beta chains recognize cytomegalovirus antigens. This cohort had only TCR beta chains sequenced, and the lack of alpha or paired-chain data limited which features could be detected. Sequencing depth was assumed to be roughly uniform across donors in the presence/absence analyses, though that assumption may not hold. Assigning TCR associations to individual alleles was difficult when HLA alleles, especially DR and DQ, strongly co-occurred. In a later analysis, TCR association rates were found to vary across HLA loci, with the most associated TCRs seen for DRB1 alleles and the fewest for HLA-C alleles. The authors suggested that the approach could potentially be extended to other disease states and immunological phenotypes. According to a later genetic analysis, donors in an Asian-associated ancestry cluster had fewer N-insertions in productive TCRs than the approximately 670-donor mean. Most TCR sequences were seen in very few donors, while some public TCRs were found in many individuals. Specific HLA alleles were associated with 15,000 to 20,000 TCR beta sequences at a false discovery rate of 0.05 in a later analysis. V-gene and J-gene trimming of TCR beta chains was associated with a missense DCLRE1C variant in a later genetic analysis, and the association was replicated in an independent cohort. The sequencing pipeline was judged likely to have produced a cluster of highly shared sequence variants as a technical artifact. The classifier was reported to diagnose cytomegalovirus status with high specificity and sensitivity in both the original cohort and the validation cohort. The study listed 150 to 200 TCR beta chains as associated with cytomegalovirus. For the cohort, immune exposure information was limited to CMV serostatus. A later analysis reported that several top co-occurrence clusters appeared linked to parvovirus B19, influenza, CMV and Epstein-Barr virus. Most CMV-associated TCR beta chains appeared to be HLA-restricted in a later analysis, and the HLA associations seemed to be driven largely by CMV exposure. Linkage disequilibrium might explain the correlated functional status among segregating V segments, but an unknown experimental factor could not be ruled out. In an earlier analysis of roughly 560 of the donors, most TCR beta V segments were observed in productive rearrangements about 87% or about 30% of the time, broadly matching IMGT annotations. HLA typing was unavailable for some donors at each locus, so association tests used only the typed subset. Because the 87-base-pair reads could not distinguish some IMGT-functional V segments, including TRBV6-2 and TRBV6-3, those segments were excluded. A further reported finding was that TCR beta sequences accurately predicted the HLA-A and HLA-B alleles for most subjects in the first cohort. The earlier analysis of about 600 of the donors excluded approximately 17 rarely observed V segments, including chromosome 9 orphons, because counts were too low.

In its sample, this clone was seen a few times. Its antigen specificity is not known. No much larger clone is present one base from it, and per-base qualities are unavailable. Trimming accounts for 5 bases at V and 4 bases at J, while the number of junction bases matched to no gene is 4. The germline V gene (reference sequence) sets CDR1 to MNHNY and CDR2 to SVGAGI. The CDR3 covers 13 residues, taking in both the cysteine and the phenylalanine. Only the CDR3 portion is preserved as DNA: 39 bases, with reading frame beginning at the first base. Library prep was done by the immunoSEQ multiplex PCR assay. A mixture of 60 forward primers for TCR Vbeta segments and 13 reverse primers for TCR Jbeta segments was used in the multiplex PCR. The CDR3 region of rearranged TCR beta genes was amplified from genomic DNA by a multiplex PCR assay. The amplified TCR beta libraries were sequenced on the Illumina HiSeq System as 87-base-pair reads. For the original study's pipeline: A later analysis tallied some 79 million unique TCR beta chains across the 666 repertoires, and approximately 12 million of those chains were shared by two or more donors. Raw reads were error-corrected and collapsed into unique sequences with a nearest-neighbor algorithm that merged closely related sequences to remove PCR and sequencing errors. To assign V, D and J gene segments, CDR3 sequences were aligned to IMGT reference sequences. For a sequence to be retained, at least a six-nucleotide match to both a V gene segment and a J gene segment was required. A rearrangement counted as productive if the CDR3 had no stop codons and remained in frame with V and J, and every other rearrangement counted as non-productive. Following IMGT convention, CDR3 was defined as the stretch from the second conserved V-encoded cysteine to the conserved J-encoded phenylalanine. The earlier analysis of about 570 of the donors excluded any sequence lacking an unambiguous match to a single V gene segment. In an earlier analysis of 587 of the donors, a V segment was called functional when productive rearrangements were above 56.7%, and segregating when the standard deviation between donors exceeded 5%. A statistical classification framework was developed to diagnose cytomegalovirus status using the catalog of TCR beta chain sequences. A later analysis assigned V and J genes by comparing TCR nucleotide sequences with IMGT/GENE-DB human TR gene sequences. The TCRdist pipeline was used in a later analysis to assign CDR3 sequences and most-parsimonious VDJ recombination scenarios. In a later analysis, every TCR beta chain was defined by the combination of its CDR3 amino acid sequence and its V-gene family, and reads without a unique V-gene family were dropped. To address suspected cross-contamination and a sequencing artifact, a later analysis removed 450 to 700 highly shared, low-generation-probability nucleotide sequences. For each public chain, a later analysis derived a clonal expansion index from normalized ranks of inferred template counts within each repertoire. In a later analysis, generation probabilities were computed with a VDJ recombination model fitted to out-of-frame rearrangements, and the resulting probabilities were checked against IGoR. Hypergeometric tests were used in a later analysis to score TCR-TCR, TCR-HLA and TCR-CMV co-occurrence, with a repertoire-size bias correction applied to the TCR pairs. In a later analysis, false discovery rates were estimated by permuting HLA or CMV assignments 20 times. In a later analysis, co-occurring TCRs were grouped using DBSCAN, and TCRdist sequence similarity was added for clustering within HLA-allele-positive subsets. Co-occurrence clustering excluded repertoires with fewer than 30,000 or more than 120,000 public chains, plus five with anomalous nucleotide sharing. The source is immuneACCESS, and TCRdb retained only in-frame sequences with V and J called. Part of the clones is not carried over; for the studies checked, unresolved V genes explain less than half of this, and the remainder is unexplained. Clone size and V and J calls were adopted from that table, with D and trimming inferred from the DNA. The sample table holds around 120,000 clones, of which 60% to 85% were seen once. Jointly, the top ten make up around 1.8% of the sample.

The cohort was made up of approximately 670 healthy bone marrow donors. At the time of sampling, every cohort member was nominally healthy, though immune exposures that went unrecorded were likely present. The donor tested CMV seronegative, placing the donor among the 300 to 400 seronegative members of the cohort. Every donor gave a peripheral blood sample, and the peripheral blood mononuclear cells from that sample were used for TCR beta sequencing. The Qiagen DNeasy Blood Extraction Kit was used to extract genomic DNA from the blood cell samples. Sequencing was done on a sample of PBMCs. The sequence was obtained from a woman in her thirties or forties in good health and CMV-seronegative. The chain is encoded by TRBV6-6 joined to TRBJ2-5; 7 bases in between match TRBD2. The CDR3 corresponds to CASSQRGAETQYF. The sequenced DNA: TGTGCCAGCAGTCAGCGGGGCGCAGAGACCCAGTACTTC.